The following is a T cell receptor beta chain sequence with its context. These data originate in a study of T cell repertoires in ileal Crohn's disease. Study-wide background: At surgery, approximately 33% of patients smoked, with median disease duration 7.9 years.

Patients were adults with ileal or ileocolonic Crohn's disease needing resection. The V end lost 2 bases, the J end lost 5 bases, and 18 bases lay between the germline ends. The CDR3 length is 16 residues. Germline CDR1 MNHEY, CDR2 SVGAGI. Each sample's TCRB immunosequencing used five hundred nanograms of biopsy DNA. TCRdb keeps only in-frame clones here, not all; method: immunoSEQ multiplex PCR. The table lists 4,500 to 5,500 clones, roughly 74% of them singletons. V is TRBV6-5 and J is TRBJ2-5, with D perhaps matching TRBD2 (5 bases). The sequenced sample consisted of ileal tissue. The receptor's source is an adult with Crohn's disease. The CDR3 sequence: CASSYRRFGVLETQYF. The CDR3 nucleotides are TGTGCCAGCAGTTACCGTCGGTTCGGGGTCTTGGAGACCCAGTACTTC.